The T cell receptor (beta chain) under discussion was sequenced for a study of molecular identifiers for immune sequencing clone quantification. Germline CDR1 is MGHRA and CDR2 is YSYEKL. V was clipped by 0 bases and J by 6 bases, with 12 bases between them. CDR3 length: 15 residues. TCRdb redid the calling of the PCR reads with MiXCR, one entry per CDR3 protein. Of about 630,000 distinct CDR3 sequences in the sample, about 25% are singletons; the top ten hold approximately 0.75%. The chain links TRBV4-1 to TRBJ2-1; weak D call: TRBD1 (6 bases). This sequence originates from a human donor in good health. Some libraries in this study had Jurkat cell RNA spiked in. The sequenced material came from naive CD8+ T cells from blood, with Jurkat cell RNA spiked in. The subset denotes: FACS-sorted CD8+CD4-CCR7+CD45RA+ naive T cells. The CDR3 loop reads CASSQEAGAVNEQFF. The CDR3 bases are TGCGCCAGCAGCCAAGAGGCAGGGGCCGTCAATGAGCAGTTCTTC.